This T cell receptor beta chain was sequenced in a study of vaccination effects on CD4 cells after COVID-19. In the study overall: A median of 72 days separated the second dose and sampling.

Germline CDR1 and CDR2: MNHEY and SVGEGT. The length of the CDR3 is 15 residues. V lost 3 bases to trimming and J lost 6 bases; unmatched junction nucleotides: 4. With respect to this clone: Its target is unknown.

The culture ran for roughly ten days before CD4+ T cells were isolated. Either the BNT162b2 or mRNA-1273 vaccine was given to participants in two doses. The method was immunoSEQ multiplex PCR; TCRdb's version includes in-frame clones alone and lacks a portion of them. The sample contains approximately 29,000 clones, roughly 74% of which appear only once. The chain has TRBV6-2 or TRBV6-3 and TRBJ1-6, with 8 positions matching TRBD1. Material: CD4+ T cells from PBMCs cultured without peptide, obtained after COVID-19 vaccination. The clonotype comes from a human donor who received a COVID-19 vaccine. This CDR3 reads CASSYAGGRNSPLHF. In DNA, the CDR3 is TGTGCCAGCAGTTATGCAGGGGGCCGTAATTCACCCCTCCACTTT.